Listed below are T cell receptor beta chains from one sample, sequenced in a study of shared clonotypes between healthy human individuals. The data were produced by immunoSEQ multiplex PCR, yet TCRdb's version contains in-frame clones alone and is incomplete. The repertoire holds about 110,000 clones, with around 65% as singletons. What was sequenced was memory CD8+ T cells sorted from blood. The receptors were gathered from a young woman in good health. The CDR3 runs from the conserved cysteine through the conserved F or W. Each record gives: clone size, J gene, V gene, CDR3 length, D gene, CDR3 DNA, CDR3 protein. The D gene is left open where the match is weak. Some rows mark clone size as missing; the rest say once, few, many or name a class of expanded clone.

.,TRBJ1-1,TRBV7-2,15,.,TGTGCCAGCAGCTTAGATCTGGGGCTAGACACTGAAGCTTTCTTT,CASSLDLGLDTEAFF
.,TRBJ2-3,TRBV2,15,TRBD2,TGTGCCAGCAGGCTGACTAGCGGGAGGTCAGATACGCAGTATTTT,CASRLTSGRSDTQYF
.,TRBJ2-3,TRBV27,13,.,TGTGCCAGCAGTGTTACGGGAACAGATACGCAGTATTTT,CASSVTGTDTQYF
.,TRBJ1-1,TRBV6-4,13,.,TGTGCCAGCAGCCTCCGACTGAACACTGAAGCTTTCTTT,CASSLRLNTEAFF
few,TRBJ2-7,TRBV11-1,15,TRBD1,TGTGCCAGCAGCTTTAGACAGGGGCAATTCTACGAGCAGTACTTC,CASSFRQGQFYEQYF
.,TRBJ2-3,TRBV28,14,TRBD2,TGTGCCAGCGGGAAAGCGGGAGGGTCCGATACGCAGTATTTT,CASGKAGGSDTQYF
.,TRBJ2-1,TRBV25-1,15,.,TGTGCCAGCAGTGAGGGGGCCTTAGGAGGTAATGAGCAGTTCTTC,CASSEGALGGNEQFF
.,TRBJ2-1,TRBV15,17,TRBD2,TGTGCCACCCAGTCGGATTTAGGCGGGAGTTTCCTCAATGAGCAGTTCTTC,CATQSDLGGSFLNEQFF
once,TRBJ1-4,TRBV19,16,TRBD1,TGTGCCAGTAGTCCGTCGAGGGACAGGGGTAATGAAAAACTGTTTTTT,CASSPSRDRGNEKLFF
few,TRBJ2-3,TRBV18,16,.,TGTGCCAGCTCACCACCGGCCATGTCGGGGAGGGATACGCAGTATTTT,CASSPPAMSGRDTQYF
once,TRBJ2-7,TRBV5-4,16,TRBD2,TGTGCCAGCAGCTCCCTAATCAGCGGGATATTCGACGAGCAGTACTTC,CASSSLISGIFDEQYF
few,TRBJ1-1,TRBV5-4,13,.,TGTGCCAGCAGCTTACCGGGGGACACTGAAGCTTTCTTT,CASSLPGDTEAFF
.,TRBJ2-2,TRBV2,15,.,TGTGCCAGCAGTGAAACAGGGATGGCCACCGGGGAGCTGTTTTTT,CASSETGMATGELFF
few,TRBJ1-1,TRBV19,14,.,TGTGCCAGTAGTATATGGGGAGGCAACACTGAAGCTTTCTTT,CASSIWGGNTEAFF
.,TRBJ2-7,TRBV5-7,15,TRBD1,TGTGCCCCCTCGAGGCCGGACAGGTCGCTAAAGGAGCAGTACTTC,CAPSRPDRSLKEQYF
few,TRBJ2-7,TRBV5-6,15,TRBD2,TGTGCCAGCAGCTTGGGTAGCGGGAGGTATCACGAGCAGTACTTC,CASSLGSGRYHEQYF
.,TRBJ2-1,TRBV2,13,.,TGTGCCAGCAGTGCCCGCGGAGGAAATGAGCAGTTCTTC,CASSARGGNEQFF
few,TRBJ2-2,TRBV19,14,TRBD2,TGTGCCAGCCTAGCGGGGGCGAACACCGGGGAGCTGTTTTTT,CASLAGANTGELFF
once,TRBJ2-7,TRBV27,15,.,TGTGCCAGCGGTCCCCCGGGGCTCAACTCCTACGAGCAGTACTTC,CASGPPGLNSYEQYF
.,TRBJ2-3,TRBV28,16,.,TGTGCCAGCAGTTTCCGGTACTGGAGGCCCACAGATACGCAGTATTTT,CASSFRYWRPTDTQYF
.,TRBJ1-5,TRBV7-2,15,.,TGTGCCAGCAGGAAGGACAGTCTTAGCAATCAGCCCCAGCATTTT,CASRKDSLSNQPQHF
.,TRBJ2-3,TRBV6-5,16,.,TGTGCCAGCAGTTACGAAATCCGGGACTTCACAGATACGCAGTATTTT,CASSYEIRDFTDTQYF
.,TRBJ2-3,TRBV6-5,13,TRBD1,TGTGCCAGCAGGGGGACAGGGACAGATACGCAGTATTTT,CASRGTGTDTQYF
.,TRBJ2-7,TRBV6-1,14,TRBD2,TGTGCCAGCAGCCTTGAGGCGGGAGGGAACGAGCAGTACTTC,CASSLEAGGNEQYF
.,TRBJ2-3,TRBV5-1,12,.,TGCGCCAGCAGCCTCTCTTGGGATACGCAGTATTTT,CASSLSWDTQYF
.,TRBJ1-1,TRBV5-5,16,.,TGTGCCAGCAGCTTGGAAGGGACGGCCTTGAGCACTGAAGCTTTCTTT,CASSLEGTALSTEAFF
.,TRBJ2-7,TRBV15,16,TRBD2,TGTGCCACCAGCAGAGTCCCCCGGACTAGTATATACGAGCAGTACTTC,CATSRVPRTSIYEQYF
.,TRBJ2-3,TRBV7-9,14,TRBD2,TGTGCCATCCGCGGGAGTAGTGGCACAGATACGCAGTATTTT,CAIRGSSGTDTQYF
.,TRBJ2-7,TRBV15,16,TRBD2,TGTGCCACCAGCAGAGCCCCGGGACTAGCGGTCTACGAGCAGTACTTC,CATSRAPGLAVYEQYF
.,TRBJ2-7,TRBV7-6,14,.,TGTGCCAGCAGCTTATGGGGTGGTTCCTACGAGCAGTACTTC,CASSLWGGSYEQYF
.,TRBJ1-1,TRBV5-1,15,.,TGCGCCAGCAGCCCGGATCGGGGATGGGGCACTGAAGCTTTCTTT,CASSPDRGWGTEAFF
many,TRBJ1-1,TRBV2,14,.,TGTGCCAGCAGTGACAAGGGTATGAACACTGAAGCTTTCTTT,CASSDKGMNTEAFF
.,TRBJ2-3,TRBV7-9,12,.,TGTGCCAGCAGATCACCCCCAGATACGCAGTATTTT,CASRSPPDTQYF
.,TRBJ1-2,TRBV27,14,.,TGTGCCAGCAGTCCTCCGGGACACCGCTATGGCTACACCTTC,CASSPPGHRYGYTF
.,TRBJ2-2,TRBV10-1,14,.,TGCGCCAGCAGTGATGGTCGGCTCACCGGGGAGCTGTTTTTT,CASSDGRLTGELFF
many,TRBJ1-2,TRBV11-2,13,TRBD1,TGTGCCAGCAGCTTAGGGACAGGTTGGGGCTACACCTTC,CASSLGTGWGYTF
.,TRBJ2-7,TRBV6-1,14,TRBD2,TGTGCCAGCTTGACTAGCGGGACCATCTACGAGCAGTACTTC,CASLTSGTIYEQYF
.,TRBJ2-7,TRBV7-9,13,.,TGTGCCAGCAGCCCCGGGCCGGCAGGAGAGCAGTACTTC,CASSPGPAGEQYF
.,TRBJ1-5,TRBV5-8,15,.,TGTGCCAGCAGCTCCAGGGGCCGCGAAAATCAGCCCCAGCATTTT,CASSSRGRENQPQHF
few,TRBJ1-2,TRBV25-1,13,.,TGTGCCAGCAGTCCGAACAGGGTGGATGGCTACACCTTC,CASSPNRVDGYTF
few,TRBJ2-1,TRBV6-5,15,.,TGTGCCAGCAGTTACTCGCCCGATAGCAGCAATGAGCAGTTCTTC,CASSYSPDSSNEQFF
.,TRBJ1-4,TRBV5-1,16,.,TGCGCCAGCAGCTTGCTTGGAACAGGGTCGGGTGAAAAACTGTTTTTT,CASSLLGTGSGEKLFF
.,TRBJ2-2,TRBV11-2,15,.,TGTGCCAGCAGCTTAGGGACTTCGCCGAGCGGGGAGCTGTTTTTT,CASSLGTSPSGELFF
medium-sized,TRBJ2-1,TRBV7-2,16,.,TGTGCCAGCAGCTTAGGTCCAGGGGTAATTTGGAATGAGCAGTTCTTC,CASSLGPGVIWNEQFF
few,TRBJ2-1,TRBV27,16,TRBD2,TGTGCCAGCAGCCCTCCAGGACTAGCGGGAGAAGGTGAGCAGTTCTTC,CASSPPGLAGEGEQFF
.,TRBJ2-7,TRBV27,13,.,TGTGCCAGCCGTGGGTTTGCCGCCTACGAGCAGTACTTC,CASRGFAAYEQYF
once,TRBJ2-4,TRBV5-1,15,TRBD2,TGCGCCAGCAGCTTGTGGGGGGGAGCCAAAAACATTCAGTACTTC,CASSLWGGAKNIQYF
.,TRBJ2-2,TRBV28,15,.,TGTGCCAGCAGTTTAAGTTTTCGGGTTGGCGGGGAGCTGTTTTTT,CASSLSFRVGGELFF
many,TRBJ1-2,TRBV5-4,13,TRBD1,TGTGCCAGCAGCCTGGACAGGGACGCTGGCTACACCTTC,CASSLDRDAGYTF
.,TRBJ1-4,TRBV4-1,14,.,TGCGCCAGCAGCCAAGAACAGGGAAGGAGAAAACTGTTTTTT,CASSQEQGRRKLFF
few,TRBJ2-3,TRBV30,15,.,TGTGCCTGGAGCCCAGGGGTTGGGGACACAGATACGCAGTATTTT,CAWSPGVGDTDTQYF